This is a list of T cell receptor beta chains from one sample in a study of T cell responses to AZD1222 COVID-19 vaccine. Here immunoSEQ multiplex PCR was the method, and the copy in TCRdb shows in-frame clones only, minus some. The sample has some 110,000 clones, around 91% seen once; the top ten hold approximately 18%. The specimen comprised peripheral blood, sampled on day 0 of AZD1222 vaccination. All receptors derive from an adult in good health. The CDR3 runs from the conserved cysteine through the conserved F or W. A D gene is named only where the DNA matches it firmly.

j_gene,v_gene,d_gene,CDR3aa
TRBJ1-1,TRBV5-6,TRBD1,CASSARQGALRTEAFF
TRBJ2-7,TRBV13,.,CASSRRPWTVRDEQYF
TRBJ1-6,TRBV5-1,.,CASSLGQGVSNSPLHF
TRBJ1-2,TRBV6-1,TRBD1,CASSEPWDRGYGYTF
TRBJ2-1,TRBV18,.,CASSIKRSYNEQFF
TRBJ2-1,TRBV30,.,CAWSPTRNEQFF
TRBJ2-7,TRBV4-1,.,CASSQRDRTYEQYF
TRBJ2-1,TRBV2,.,CASSWQGFYNEQFF
TRBJ1-3,TRBV30,.,CAWMVRFPNTIYF
TRBJ1-2,TRBV6-1,TRBD1,CASSEPVTGLFYGYTF
TRBJ1-2,TRBV5-1,.,CASSSGVGTFLGYTF
TRBJ2-2,TRBV27,.,CASSLLTYTGELFF
TRBJ2-2,TRBV5-5,TRBD1,CASSFTGDTGELFF
TRBJ2-2,TRBV5-6,TRBD1,CASSLTGAQAGELFF
TRBJ2-1,TRBV7-3,.,CASSFKGSNEQFF
TRBJ1-4,TRBV6-5,.,CASSYIQGNEKLFF
TRBJ2-7,TRBV30,TRBD1,CAWSYSGTASYEQYF
TRBJ1-6,TRBV2,.,CASSGGLSSYNSPLHF
TRBJ2-5,TRBV19,.,CASSIGRDIQETQYF
TRBJ1-2,TRBV6-1,.,CASSENSLYGYTF
TRBJ1-2,TRBV6-4,.,CASTYSGTQNYTF
TRBJ1-2,TRBV7-2,TRBD1,CASSQQGALYGYTF
TRBJ2-3,TRBV19,TRBD2,CASSPRLALTDTQYF
TRBJ2-2,TRBV4-1,.,CASSQEPVSGWTGELFF
TRBJ2-7,TRBV4-2,.,CASSPKLVGVLQEQYF
TRBJ1-1,TRBV10-2,.,CASSEGITEAFF
TRBJ1-5,TRBV9,.,CASSPDGSNQPQHF
TRBJ2-5,TRBV5-3,.,CARRQLVGGPSGVPRHQETQYF
TRBJ1-2,TRBV7-9,.,CASSPPGYGYTF
TRBJ2-7,TRBV27,TRBD1,CASSFQGAGYEQYF
TRBJ1-2,TRBV6-2/TRBV6-3,TRBD1,CASSYGTATYGYTF
TRBJ1-3,TRBV19,.,CASSSQRTGNTIYF
TRBJ2-1,TRBV4-1,.,CASSASNGRTYYNEQFF
TRBJ1-5,TRBV2,.,CASSDGGPQHF
TRBJ1-1,TRBV18,.,CASSRWGVASALNTEAFF
TRBJ2-7,TRBV7-9,.,CASSLAQWGHEQYF
TRBJ2-7,TRBV7-2,.,CASTMGGLNEQYF
TRBJ1-1,TRBV18,TRBD1,CASSVRDRSAFF
TRBJ2-4,TRBV3-1/TRBV3-2,.,CASSLHLRAGRNIQYF
TRBJ2-1,TRBV7-3,.,CASSLTGLNNEQFF
TRBJ1-2,TRBV12-3/TRBV12-4,.,CASSLSAYGYTF
TRBJ2-5,TRBV6-5,.,CASRVDRQQETQYF
TRBJ2-7,TRBV9,TRBD2,CASSEAGGPGDEQYF
TRBJ1-1,TRBV6-5,.,CASIYGVRAFF
TRBJ2-5,TRBV5-1,TRBD2,CASSQGLVGARLAQETQYF
TRBJ1-2,TRBV18,.,CASSRARVVNGYTF
TRBJ2-5,TRBV9,.,CASSAGTGETQYF
TRBJ2-7,TRBV7-9,.,CASSLAGESYEQYF
TRBJ1-4,TRBV25-1,.,CASSRLDDEKLFF
TRBJ2-7,TRBV4-1,.,CASSQEFTSRLYEQYF
TRBJ1-4,TRBV3-1/TRBV3-2,.,CASSQGSFLGRPNEKLFF
TRBJ1-1,TRBV19,.,CASSIGVPRRQGNTEAFF
TRBJ2-1,TRBV11-3,.,CASSSRADRNEQFF
TRBJ2-5,TRBV6-1,.,CASSELQQETQYF
TRBJ1-2,TRBV9,TRBD1,CASSVSRDRGRLLDGYTF
TRBJ2-2,TRBV4-1,.,CASSHRTSGRGELFF
TRBJ2-3,TRBV29-1,.,CSVEPTDTQYF
TRBJ1-6,TRBV27,.,CASKPTKQEYNSPLHF
TRBJ2-2,TRBV2,.,CASSDGPHNTGELFF
TRBJ1-2,TRBV12-3/TRBV12-4,.,CASRSYGYTF